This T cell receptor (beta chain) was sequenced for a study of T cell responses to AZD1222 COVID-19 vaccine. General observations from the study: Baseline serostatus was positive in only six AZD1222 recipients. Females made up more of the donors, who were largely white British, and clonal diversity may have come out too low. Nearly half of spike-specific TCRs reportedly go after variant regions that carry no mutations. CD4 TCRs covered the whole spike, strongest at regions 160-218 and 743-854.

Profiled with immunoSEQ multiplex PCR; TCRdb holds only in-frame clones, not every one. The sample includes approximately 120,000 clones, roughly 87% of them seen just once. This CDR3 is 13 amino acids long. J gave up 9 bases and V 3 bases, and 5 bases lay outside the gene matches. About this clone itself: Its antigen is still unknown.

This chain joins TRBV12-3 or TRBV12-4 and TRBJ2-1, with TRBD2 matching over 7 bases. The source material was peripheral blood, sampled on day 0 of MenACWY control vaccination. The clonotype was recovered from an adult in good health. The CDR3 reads CASSFVREGEQFF. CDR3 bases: TGTGCCAGCAGTTTTGTGAGGGAGGGTGAGCAGTTCTTC.